The TCR beta chain described here comes from a study of response to subunit inactivated influenza vaccine. Points from the study as a whole: After each seasonal influenza vaccination, few new T cells are recruited, the authors suggested.

TCRdb re-analysed the RT-PCR reads in MiXCR, keeping a single row per CDR3 protein. The table includes hundreds of thousands of distinct CDR3 sequences, 11% to 15% detected once. Germline-derived CDR1 and CDR2 are SGHTA and FQGNSA. There are 15 residues in the CDR3. J lost 1 base, V lost 1 base, and 4 bases had no gene match. This clonotype appeared a few times. Its antigen is not known. The chain carries TRBV7-2 and TRBJ2-7, with 7 bases aligning to TRBD1. The specimen was PBMCs from blood, collected 14 to 15 days before vaccination. The source of this sequence is a man in his forties or fifties who received an inactivated influenza vaccine. DNA for the CDR3: TGTGCCAGCAGCTTAGGGACAGGCCATTCCTACGAGCAGTACTTC. It translates to CASSLGTGHSYEQYF.